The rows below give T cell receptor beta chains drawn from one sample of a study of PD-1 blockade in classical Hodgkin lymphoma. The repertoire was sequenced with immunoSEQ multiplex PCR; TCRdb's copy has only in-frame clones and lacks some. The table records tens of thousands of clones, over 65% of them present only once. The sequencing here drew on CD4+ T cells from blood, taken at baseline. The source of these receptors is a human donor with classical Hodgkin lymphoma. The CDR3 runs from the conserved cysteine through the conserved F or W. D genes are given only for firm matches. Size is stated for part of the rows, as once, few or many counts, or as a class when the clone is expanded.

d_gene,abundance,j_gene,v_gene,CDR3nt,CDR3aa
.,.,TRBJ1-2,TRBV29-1,TGCAGCGTTGAAGATCGACTCTTCTATGGCTACACCTTC,CSVEDRLFYGYTF
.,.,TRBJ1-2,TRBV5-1,TGCGCCAGCAGCTTCTCCGGGACTGTTAACTATGGCTACACCTTC,CASSFSGTVNYGYTF
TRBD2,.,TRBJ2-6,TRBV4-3,TGCGCCAGCAGCCAAGTAAAGGGACTAGTAACTGGGGCCAACGTCCTGACTTTC,CASSQVKGLVTGANVLTF
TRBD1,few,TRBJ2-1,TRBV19,TGTGCCAGTAGTCCCCGGGACAGGGAAGAAGGTGAGCAGTTCTTC,CASSPRDREEGEQFF
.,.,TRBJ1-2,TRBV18,TGTGCCAGCTCACCCACGGCAGGAGCGGGAGACGGCTACACCTTC,CASSPTAGAGDGYTF
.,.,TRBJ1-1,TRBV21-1,TGTGCCAGCAGCCCAACCAGGGAAGCTTTCTTT,CASSPTREAFF
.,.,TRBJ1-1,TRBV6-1,TGTGCCAGCAGAAACGCCGGGACCTATGAAGCTTTCTTT,CASRNAGTYEAFF
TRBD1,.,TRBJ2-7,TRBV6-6,TGTGCCAGCAGTTACCCCGGGACAGCAAGTCGCGAGCAGTACTTC,CASSYPGTASREQYF
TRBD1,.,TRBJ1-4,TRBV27,TGTGCCAGCAGGCGGGACAGTAAACTGTTTTTT,CASRRDSKLFF
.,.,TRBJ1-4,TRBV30,TGTGCCCAGGACCTCGGAGCAACTAATGAAAAACTGTTTTTT,CAQDLGATNEKLFF
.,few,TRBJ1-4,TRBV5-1,TGCGCCAGCAGTCGAGTAGAGGGTCGGGAAAAACTGTTTTTT,CASSRVEGREKLFF
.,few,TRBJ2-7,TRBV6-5,TGTGCCAGCAGTTTTATCGACAGGGAGGACGAGCAGTACTTC,CASSFIDREDEQYF
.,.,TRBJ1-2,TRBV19,TGTGCCAGTAGTAGCCCTCGGAGTACCGACTATGGCTACACCTTC,CASSSPRSTDYGYTF
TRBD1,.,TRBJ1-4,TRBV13,TGTGCCAGCAGCCGAACAGGGGGCGAGGAAAAACTGTTTTTT,CASSRTGGEEKLFF
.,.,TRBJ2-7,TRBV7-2,TGTGCCAGCAGCTTAGCAGGCCTAGAAGGTGGAGAGCAGTACTTC,CASSLAGLEGGEQYF
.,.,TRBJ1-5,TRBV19,TGTGCCAGTAGCGGTAATGGGGGGTCCAATCAGCCCCAGCATTTT,CASSGNGGSNQPQHF
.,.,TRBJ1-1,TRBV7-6,TGTGCCAGCAGCTCCACTCGGCTGAACACTGAAGCTTTCTTT,CASSSTRLNTEAFF
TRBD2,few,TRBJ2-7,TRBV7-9,TGTGCCAGCAGCGAGAGACTAGCGGGACCCTCGGGCGAGCAGTACTTC,CASSERLAGPSGEQYF
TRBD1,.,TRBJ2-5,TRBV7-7,TGTGCCAGCAGCCACGACAGGGGGCAAGAGACCCAGTACTTC,CASSHDRGQETQYF
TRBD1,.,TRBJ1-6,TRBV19,TGTGCCAGTAGTATGGCGGACAGGGAGCCTCGACCCCTCCACTTT,CASSMADREPRPLHF
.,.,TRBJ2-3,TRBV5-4,TGTGCCAGCAGCTTGGGGGGGGCGGGGCCGAGAGATACGCAGTATTTT,CASSLGGAGPRDTQYF
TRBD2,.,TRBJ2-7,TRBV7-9,TGTGCCAGCAGCTTAGAAGATCCGGGACTAGGGACCTACGAGCAGTACTTC,CASSLEDPGLGTYEQYF
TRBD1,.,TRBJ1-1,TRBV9,TGTGCCAGCAGTGCGACAGGGGATGTCGTTCGTGGCACTGAAGCTTTCTTT,CASSATGDVVRGTEAFF
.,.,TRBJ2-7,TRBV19,TGTGCCAGTAGTCCCCAGGTCTCCTACGAGCAGTACTTC,CASSPQVSYEQYF
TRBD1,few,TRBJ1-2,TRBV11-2,TGTGCCAGCAGCACGGGACAGAACTATGGCTACACCTTC,CASSTGQNYGYTF
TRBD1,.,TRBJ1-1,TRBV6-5,TGTGCCAGCAGCCCGGAACAGGGGAGGGCTTTCTTT,CASSPEQGRAFF
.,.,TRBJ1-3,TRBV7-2,TGTGCCAGCACTCCACCCAGCATGGGGTCTGGAAACACCATATATTTT,CASTPPSMGSGNTIYF
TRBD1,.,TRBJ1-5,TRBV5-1,TGCGCCAGCAGCGTAGGGACAGGGAGAGGTCAGCCCCAGCATTTT,CASSVGTGRGQPQHF
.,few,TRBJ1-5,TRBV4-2,TGTGCCAGCAGCCAAGAGGATCAGCCCCAGCATTTT,CASSQEDQPQHF
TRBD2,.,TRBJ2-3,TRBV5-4,TGTGCCAGCAGCTCTGTGGTAGCGGGGGTTGGTTTT,CASSSVVAGVGF
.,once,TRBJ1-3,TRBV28,TGTGCCAGCTGTGGCCAAGCAGCCAATTCTGGAAACACCATATATTTT,CASCGQAANSGNTIYF
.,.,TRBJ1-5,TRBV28,TGTGCCAGCAGAGTGGGACCGACAGTGGGATATAGCAATCAGCCCCAGCATTTT,CASRVGPTVGYSNQPQHF
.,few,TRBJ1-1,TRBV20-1,TGCAGTGCTACAGGGGCGGAAGCTTTCTTT,CSATGAEAFF
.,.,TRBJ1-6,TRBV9,TGTGCCAGCAGCGTACGACAGGACCAGTCGCCCCTCCACTTT,CASSVRQDQSPLHF
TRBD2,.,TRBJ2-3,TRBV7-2,TGTGCCAGCAGCTTACCCGAGCGGGGGGCAGCAGATACGCAGTATTTT,CASSLPERGAADTQYF
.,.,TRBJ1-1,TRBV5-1,TGCGCCAGCAGCTACTCGGGGGCCACTGAAGCTTTCTTT,CASSYSGATEAFF
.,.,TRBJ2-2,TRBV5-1,TGCGCCAGCAGCCATTCCGGCGGGGGCAACACCGGGGAGCTGTTTTTT,CASSHSGGGNTGELFF
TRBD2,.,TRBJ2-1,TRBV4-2,TGTGCCAGCAGCCAAGCGGGACTAAGTTACAATGAGCAGTTCTTC,CASSQAGLSYNEQFF
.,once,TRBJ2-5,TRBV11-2,TGTGCCAGCAGCTTAACGCGGGGCCAAGAGACCCAGTACTTC,CASSLTRGQETQYF
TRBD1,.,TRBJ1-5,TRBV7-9,TGTGCCAGCAGCTTAGCCGGTGATAAGAGACAGGGAAATGCTCAGCCCCAGCATTTT,CASSLAGDKRQGNAQPQHF